The clone carrying this TCR beta chain was detected ten times or more. Its target is not known. Each subset's genomic DNA was shared equally among a number of immunoSEQ plates. Unsorted PBMC DNA sequencing spanned ten immunoSEQ deep assay plates. Libraries were prepared by immunoSEQ multiplex PCR; TCRdb keeps only in-frame clonotypes and omits some of them. The table includes around 500,000 clones, 70% to 80% detected once. These data come from a study of shared clonotypes between healthy human individuals. Study-level results: With few donors, the genetic and exposure-history diversity represented was limited.

CDR3 size: 13 residues. CDR1 is LNHDA and CDR2 is SQIVND in the germline V gene (reference sequence). V lost 9 bases and J 7 bases, leaving 18 bases between the germline ends. V and J are TRBV19 and TRBJ1-1; no clear D gene. The receptor was derived from a woman between 40 and 55 years old in good health. Some clones in this sample may be carry-over from other donors' samples. Sequenced sample: PBMCs. The CDR3 reads CASRATVFNEAFF. CDR3 nucleotides: TGTGCCAGCCGGGCGACGGTGTTTAATGAAGCTTTCTTT.